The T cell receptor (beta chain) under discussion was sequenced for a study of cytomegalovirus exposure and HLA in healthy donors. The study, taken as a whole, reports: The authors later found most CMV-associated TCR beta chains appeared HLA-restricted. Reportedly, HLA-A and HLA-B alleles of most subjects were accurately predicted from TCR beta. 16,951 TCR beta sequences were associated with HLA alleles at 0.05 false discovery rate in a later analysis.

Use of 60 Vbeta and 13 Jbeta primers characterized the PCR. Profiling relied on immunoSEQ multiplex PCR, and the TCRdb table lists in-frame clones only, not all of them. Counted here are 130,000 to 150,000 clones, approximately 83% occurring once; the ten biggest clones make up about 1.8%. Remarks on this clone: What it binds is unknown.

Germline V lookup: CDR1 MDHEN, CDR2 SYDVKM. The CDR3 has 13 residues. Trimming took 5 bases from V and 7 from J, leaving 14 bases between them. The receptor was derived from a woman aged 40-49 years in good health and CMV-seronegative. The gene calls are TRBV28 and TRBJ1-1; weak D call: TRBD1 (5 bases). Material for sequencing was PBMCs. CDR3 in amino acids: CASSPPQAIEAFF. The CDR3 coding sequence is TGTGCCAGCAGTCCCCCACAGGCCATTGAAGCTTTCTTT.